This TCR beta chain stems from a study of response to subunit inactivated influenza vaccine. The study, taken as a whole, reports: The study's authors posited that every seasonal influenza vaccination enlists few new T cells.

TCRdb reanalysed the RT-PCR reads using MiXCR and keeps one entry per CDR3 protein. The sample includes 290,000 or so distinct CDR3 sequences, 22% of them seen just once. In germline, CDR1 is LGHNA, CDR2 YSLEER. CDR3 length: 18 residues. V was clipped by 0 bases and J by 6 bases, with 20 bases between them. To note about this clonotype: Its antigen is not identified.

The source was PBMCs from blood, collected less than 22 months after vaccination. The TCR was taken from a man between 50 and 69 years old who received an inactivated influenza vaccine. This chain connects TRBV4-3 to TRBJ1-4; tentative D call: TRBD1 (6 bases). The CDR3 coding sequence is TGCGCCAGCAGCCAAGAAGGGGGGCTGCGTCAGGGTTATGAAAAACTGTTTTTT. It codes for CASSQEGGLRQGYEKLFF.